This paragraph covers one TCR beta chain sequence. Its specificity is unknown. This sample is part of a study of tumor-infiltrating lymphocytes in localized non-small cell lung cancer. General study results and limits: IM1 and IM2 tumors showed no difference in T-cell fraction.

Clones were read by immunoSEQ multiplex PCR, and TCRdb kept only the in-frame ones, dropping some. The sample gives 5,500 to 8,500 clones, approximately 74% of which show up once; more than 10% is in the top ten. Germline values: CDR1 MRHNA, CDR2 SNTAGT. The V and J ends lost 8 bases and 1 base, in that order; junction bases with no gene match: 4. This CDR3 region has 13 residues. The receptor was isolated from a human donor with non-small cell lung cancer. This rearrangement joins TRBV6-4 to TRBJ1-1, with 7 bases aligning to TRBD1. The material sequenced was lung tumor tissue. The CDR3 loop reads CASADRANTEAFF. CDR3 bases: TGTGCCAGCGCAGACAGGGCGAACACTGAAGCTTTCTTT.